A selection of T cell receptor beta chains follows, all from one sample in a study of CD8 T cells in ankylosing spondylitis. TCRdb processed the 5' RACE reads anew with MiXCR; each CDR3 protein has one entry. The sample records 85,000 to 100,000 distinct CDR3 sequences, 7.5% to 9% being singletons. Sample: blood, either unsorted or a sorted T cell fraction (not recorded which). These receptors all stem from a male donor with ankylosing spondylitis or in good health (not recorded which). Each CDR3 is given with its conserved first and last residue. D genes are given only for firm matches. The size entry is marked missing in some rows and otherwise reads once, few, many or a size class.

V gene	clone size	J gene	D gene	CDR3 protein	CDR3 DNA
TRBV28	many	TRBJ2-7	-	CASSLLGSYEQYF	TGTGCCAGCAGTTTATTGGGCTCCTACGAGCAGTACTTC
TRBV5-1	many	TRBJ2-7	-	CASSLGGIYEQYF	TGCGCCAGCAGCTTGGGGGGAATCTACGAGCAGTACTTC
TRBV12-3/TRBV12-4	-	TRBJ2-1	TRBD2	CASCGLAGGRIRTYNEQFF	TGTGCCAGCTGTGGACTAGCGGGGGGGCGGATACGCACCTACAATGAGCAGTTCTTC
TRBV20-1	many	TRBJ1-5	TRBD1	CSALTPPGQGDQPQHF	TGCAGTGCTCTCACGCCGCCGGGACAGGGGGATCAGCCCCAGCATTTT
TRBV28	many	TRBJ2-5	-	CASSIIRTRAQETQYF	TGTGCCAGCAGTATAATACGAACTAGGGCTCAAGAGACCCAGTACTTC
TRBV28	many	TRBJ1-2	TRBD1	CASSLTLVGQGLDGYTF	TGTGCCAGCAGCTTAACACTCGTGGGACAGGGGTTGGATGGCTACACCTTC
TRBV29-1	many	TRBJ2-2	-	CSAERGPGELFF	TGCAGCGCAGAAAGGGGTCCCGGGGAGCTGTTTTTT
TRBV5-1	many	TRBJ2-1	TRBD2	CASSLAGTRRNEQFF	TGCGCCAGCAGCTTGGCCGGGACTAGACGCAATGAGCAGTTCTTC
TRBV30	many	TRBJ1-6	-	CAWGNNFYNSPLHF	TGTGCCTGGGGAAATAACTTCTATAATTCACCCCTCCACTTT
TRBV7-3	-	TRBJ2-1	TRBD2	CASSSPGTSGGNEQFF	TGTGCCAGCAGCTCCCCCGGGACTAGCGGGGGGAATGAGCAGTTCTTC
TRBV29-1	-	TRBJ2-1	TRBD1	CSTGASGNEQFF	TGCAGTACAGGGGCTTCGGGCAATGAGCAGTTCTTC
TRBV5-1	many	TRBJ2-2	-	CASSLGVDTGELFF	TGCGCCAGCAGCTTAGGTGTGGACACCGGGGAGCTGTTTTTT
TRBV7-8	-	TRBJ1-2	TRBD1	CASSTSDRVGYGYTF	TGTGCCAGCAGCACCTCCGACAGGGTCGGCTATGGCTACACCTTC
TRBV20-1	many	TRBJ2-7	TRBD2	CSAVASGGLTYEQYF	TGCAGTGCCGTCGCTAGCGGGGGCTTGACCTACGAGCAGTACTTC
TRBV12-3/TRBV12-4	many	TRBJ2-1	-	CASSSQRYNEQFF	TGTGCCAGCAGTTCACAGCGATACAATGAGCAGTTCTTC
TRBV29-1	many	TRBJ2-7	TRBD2	CASGDYYEQYF	TGTGCTAGCGGGGATTACTACGAGCAGTACTTC
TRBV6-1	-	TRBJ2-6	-	CASSPDRSGANVLTF	TGTGCCAGCAGCCCAGACAGATCTGGGGCCAACGTCCTGACTTTC
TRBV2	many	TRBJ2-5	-	CASLPPQEGQYF	TGTGCCAGCCTGCCGCCCCAAGAAGGCCAGTACTTC
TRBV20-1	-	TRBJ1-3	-	CSARDLDGDTIYF	TGCAGCGCTAGAGACTTGGACGGAGACACCATATATTTT
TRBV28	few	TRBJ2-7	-	CASSFEGTAYEQYF	TGTGCCAGCAGTTTCGAAGGTACGGCCTACGAGCAGTACTTC
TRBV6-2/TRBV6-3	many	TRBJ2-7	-	CASSWDTAYEQYF	TGTGCCAGCAGTTGGGACACAGCCTACGAGCAGTACTTC
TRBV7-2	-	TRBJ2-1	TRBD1	CTSSLVYDRGHNEQFF	TGTACCAGCAGCTTAGTTTACGACAGGGGTCATAATGAGCAGTTCTTC
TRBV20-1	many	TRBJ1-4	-	CSARESYSTYEKLFF	TGCAGTGCTAGAGAGAGTTACAGTACTTATGAAAAACTGTTTTTT
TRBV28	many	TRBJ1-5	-	CACRDLHRVKGQPQHF	TGTGCCTGCCGTGATCTCCACAGGGTAAAGGGACAGCCCCAGCATTTT
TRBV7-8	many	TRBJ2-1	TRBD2	CASSLREIAGVPEQFF	TGTGCCAGCAGCTTAAGGGAAATAGCGGGGGTTCCTGAGCAGTTCTTC
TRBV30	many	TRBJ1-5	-	CAWSEYGNQPQHF	TGTGCCTGGAGTGAGTATGGGAATCAGCCCCAGCATTTT
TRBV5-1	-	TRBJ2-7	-	CASSLSGAGSYEQYF	TGCGCCAGCAGCTTATCAGGGGCCGGGTCCTACGAGCAGTACTTC
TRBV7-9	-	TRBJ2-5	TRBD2	CASSFLAGDKMTQYF	TGTGCCAGCAGCTTTCTAGCGGGGGACAAGATGACCCAGTACTTC
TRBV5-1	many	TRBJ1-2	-	CASSFSGPDGYTF	TGCGCCAGCAGCTTTTCAGGGCCGGATGGCTACACCTTC
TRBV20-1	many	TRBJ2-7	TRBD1	CSAPQGFSYEQYF	TGCAGTGCCCCACAGGGGTTCTCCTACGAGCAGTACTTC
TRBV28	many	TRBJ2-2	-	CASSPRLVRPGELFF	TGTGCCAGCAGTCCCCGACTAGTTCGTCCCGGGGAGCTGTTTTTT
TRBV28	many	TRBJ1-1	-	CASSSVRDTEAFF	TGTGCCAGCAGTTCTGTACGGGACACTGAAGCTTTCTTT
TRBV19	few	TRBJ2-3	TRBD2	CASSLIGSGGPDTDTQYF	TGTGCCAGTAGTCTGATAGGTAGCGGGGGGCCCGACACAGATACGCAGTATTTT
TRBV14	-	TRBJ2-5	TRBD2	CASSVRLAGELKETQYF	TGTGCCAGCAGCGTCAGACTAGCGGGGGAGCTTAAAGAGACCCAGTACTTC
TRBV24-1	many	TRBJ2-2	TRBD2	CATSDLVTGTSVAGELFF	TGTGCCACCAGTGATTTGGTGACCGGGACTAGCGTTGCCGGGGAGCTGTTTTTT
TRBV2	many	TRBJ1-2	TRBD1	CASGGQGFFGYTF	TGTGCCAGCGGGGGACAGGGGTTCTTTGGCTACACCTTC
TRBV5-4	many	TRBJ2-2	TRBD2	CASSSIVGLAGDYTGELFF	TGTGCCAGCAGCTCAATCGTGGGACTAGCGGGGGACTACACCGGGGAGCTGTTTTTT
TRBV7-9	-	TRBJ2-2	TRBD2	CASSRTSGGAPGELFF	TGTGCCAGCAGCCGTACTAGCGGGGGGGCGCCCGGGGAGCTGTTTTTT
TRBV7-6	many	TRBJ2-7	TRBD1	CASSLAIIGTGNHEQYF	TGTGCCAGCAGCTTAGCGATAATAGGGACAGGGAATCACGAGCAGTACTTC
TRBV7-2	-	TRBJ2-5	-	CASSLYNGGTQETQYF	TGTGCCAGCAGCTTATATAACGGGGGCACCCAAGAGACCCAGTACTTC
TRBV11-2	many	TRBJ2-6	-	CASSLVSAGAGANVLTF	TGTGCCAGCAGCTTAGTGAGTGCAGGGGCTGGGGCCAACGTCCTGACTTTC
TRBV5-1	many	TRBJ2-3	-	CASRDGGRFGDTQYF	TGCGCCAGCCGGGACGGGGGACGGTTCGGAGATACGCAGTATTTT
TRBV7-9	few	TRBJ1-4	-	CASSYPGVTNEKLFF	TGTGCCAGCAGCTACCCGGGAGTCACTAATGAAAAACTGTTTTTT
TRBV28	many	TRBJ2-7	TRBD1	CASRKDRRDEQYF	TGTGCCAGCAGAAAGGACAGGCGGGACGAGCAGTACTTC
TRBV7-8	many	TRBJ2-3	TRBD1	CASSLTGVSTDTQYF	TGTGCCAGCAGCCTAACAGGGGTTAGCACAGATACGCAGTATTTT
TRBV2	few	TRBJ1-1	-	CARGNGGTEAFF	TGTGCCAGGGGGAACGGCGGCACTGAAGCTTTCTTT
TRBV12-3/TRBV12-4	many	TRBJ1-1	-	CASCAVGGTEAFF	TGTGCCAGCTGCGCCGTGGGGGGCACTGAAGCTTTCTTT
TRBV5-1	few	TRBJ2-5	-	CASSLARGRQETQYF	TGCGCCAGCAGCTTGGCGCGGGGGCGGCAAGAGACCCAGTACTTC
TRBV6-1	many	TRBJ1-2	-	CASSGIGYTF	TGTGCCAGCAGTGGAATTGGCTACACCTTC
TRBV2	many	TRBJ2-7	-	CASKLGTYYEQYF	TGTGCCAGCAAGTTAGGGACGTACTACGAGCAGTACTTC
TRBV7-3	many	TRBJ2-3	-	CASSLTGSTDTQYF	TGTGCCAGCAGCTTAACAGGATCCACAGATACGCAGTATTTT
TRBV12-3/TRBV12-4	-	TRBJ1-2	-	CASRFGSGYTF	TGTGCCAGCAGGTTCGGCTCTGGCTACACCTTC
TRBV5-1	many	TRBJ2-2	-	CASSQPDNSNTGELFF	TGCGCCAGCAGCCAACCGGACAACTCGAACACCGGGGAGCTGTTTTTT
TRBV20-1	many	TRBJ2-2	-	CSALDRPNTGELFF	TGCAGTGCTCTAGACAGGCCGAACACCGGGGAGCTGTTTTTT
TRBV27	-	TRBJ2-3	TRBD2	CASSFRTSGGGTDTQYF	TGTGCCAGCAGTTTCAGGACTAGCGGGGGGGGCACAGATACGCAGTATTTT
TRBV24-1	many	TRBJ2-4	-	CATSDNRQAGKNIQYF	TGTGCCACCAGTGATAACAGACAGGCGGGCAAAAACATTCAGTACTTC
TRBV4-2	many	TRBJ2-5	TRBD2	CASSPPGSGGADETQYF	TGTGCCAGCAGCCCCCCGGGGAGCGGGGGGGCAGACGAGACCCAGTACTTC
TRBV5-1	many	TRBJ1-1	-	CAGGTVNTEAFF	TGCGCCGGGGGAACAGTGAACACTGAAGCTTTCTTT
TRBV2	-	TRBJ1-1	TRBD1	CASSFDRGYSMNTEAFF	TGTGCCAGCAGTTTCGACAGGGGATACTCCATGAACACTGAAGCTTTCTTT
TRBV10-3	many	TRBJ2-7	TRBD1	CAISESGTGKNYEQYF	TGTGCCATCAGTGAGAGTGGGACAGGGAAAAACTACGAGCAGTACTTC